This is a list of T cell receptor beta chains from one sample in a study of CD8 T cells in ankylosing spondylitis. TCRdb passed the 5' RACE reads through MiXCR, listing each CDR3 protein once. The sample carries some 800,000 distinct CDR3 sequences, 10% to 15% recorded once. Material for sequencing was blood, either unsorted or a sorted T cell fraction (not recorded which). Source of these receptors: a male donor with ankylosing spondylitis. The CDR3 runs from the conserved cysteine through the conserved F or W. A D gene is named only where the DNA matches it firmly. Expanded clones are given a class, and other clones once, few, many or no size at all.

.	.	TRBJ1-2	TRBV5-1	CASSLRQGLGGYTF	TGCGCCAGCAGCTTGCGGCAGGGCTTAGGTGGCTACACCTTC
.	.	TRBJ2-3	TRBV7-6	CASSLGPDPTDTQYF	TGTGCCAGCAGCTTAGGCCCAGACCCCACAGATACGCAGTATTTT
.	.	TRBJ1-3	TRBV6-2/TRBV6-3	CASSYTSGNTIYF	TGTGCCAGCAGTTACACTTCTGGAAACACCATATATTTT
.	few	TRBJ1-2	TRBV6-1	CASTGPETTGYTF	TGTGCCAGCACCGGGCCGGAAACAACGGGCTACACCTTC
.	.	TRBJ1-1	TRBV7-3	CASSLQQGLGEAFF	TGTGCCAGCAGCTTACAACAGGGATTGGGTGAAGCTTTCTTT
.	few	TRBJ2-5	TRBV18	CASSHPVLQETQYF	TGTGCCAGCTCGCACCCGGTCTTACAAGAGACCCAGTACTTC
TRBD1	many	TRBJ1-1	TRBV12-3/TRBV12-4	CASRYGQGGAFF	TGTGCCAGCAGATACGGACAGGGTGGGGCTTTCTTT
.	.	TRBJ2-7	TRBV5-1	CASSLEAPPYEQYF	TGCGCCAGCAGCTTGGAGGCCCCTCCCTACGAGCAGTACTTC
.	.	TRBJ2-5	TRBV7-2	CASSLAPDSWETQYF	TGTGCCAGCAGCTTAGCGCCAGATAGCTGGGAGACCCAGTACTTC
.	.	TRBJ1-1	TRBV20-1	CSARDPTGPNTEAFF	TGCAGTGCTAGAGATCCGACAGGCCCGAACACTGAAGCTTTCTTT
TRBD2	.	TRBJ2-1	TRBV20-1	CSARAREGRYNEQFF	TGCAGTGCTAGAGCCCGGGAGGGCCGTTACAATGAGCAGTTCTTC
.	.	TRBJ1-4	TRBV5-6	CASSLKTYEKLFF	TGTGCCAGCAGCTTGAAGACGTATGAAAAACTGTTTTTT
.	.	TRBJ1-1	TRBV20-1	CSARPGLMNTEAFF	TGCAGTGCCCGCCCGGGACTTATGAACACTGAAGCTTTCTTT
.	few	TRBJ2-2	TRBV11-2	CASSLDLSNTGELFF	TGTGCCAGCAGCCTGGACTTATCGAACACCGGGGAGCTGTTTTTT
.	many	TRBJ2-2	TRBV7-2	CASSSPSGELFF	TGTGCCAGCAGCTCACCGTCGGGGGAGCTGTTTTTT